This T cell receptor beta chain was recorded in a study of molecular identifiers for immune sequencing clone quantification. This CDR3 has 17 amino acids. Trimming took 8 bases from V and 0 from J, leaving 20 bases between them. CDR1 is DFQATT, CDR2 SNEGSKA, per germline (reference sequence). As regards this clonotype: A much more abundant neighbour one base away suggests this may be a read error.

The use of previously described methods and listed TCR primers produced the bulk TCR libraries. A single record per CDR3 protein comes from TCRdb applying MiXCR to the PCR reads. The sample shows about 640,000 distinct CDR3 sequences, 20% of them seen only once. With RNA at 10%, 30% or 50%, naive CD8 libraries came from roughly 18,000 to 920,000 sorted cells. The CD8+CD4-CCR7+CD45RA+ phenotype defined the sorted naive CD8 T cells. This TCR came from a human donor in good health. Some libraries in this study had Jurkat cell RNA spiked in. The V call is TRBV20-1, the J call TRBJ2-6; D is perhaps TRBD1 (6 bases). Sequencing was performed on naive CD8+ T cells from blood, with Jurkat cell RNA spiked in. The subset: FACS-sorted CD8+CD4-CCR7+CD45RA+ naive T cells. DNA for the CDR3: TGCAGTACACAAACAATTATAGGGGGCTCTGGGGCCAACGTCCTGACTTTC. It codes for CSTQTIIGGSGANVLTF.